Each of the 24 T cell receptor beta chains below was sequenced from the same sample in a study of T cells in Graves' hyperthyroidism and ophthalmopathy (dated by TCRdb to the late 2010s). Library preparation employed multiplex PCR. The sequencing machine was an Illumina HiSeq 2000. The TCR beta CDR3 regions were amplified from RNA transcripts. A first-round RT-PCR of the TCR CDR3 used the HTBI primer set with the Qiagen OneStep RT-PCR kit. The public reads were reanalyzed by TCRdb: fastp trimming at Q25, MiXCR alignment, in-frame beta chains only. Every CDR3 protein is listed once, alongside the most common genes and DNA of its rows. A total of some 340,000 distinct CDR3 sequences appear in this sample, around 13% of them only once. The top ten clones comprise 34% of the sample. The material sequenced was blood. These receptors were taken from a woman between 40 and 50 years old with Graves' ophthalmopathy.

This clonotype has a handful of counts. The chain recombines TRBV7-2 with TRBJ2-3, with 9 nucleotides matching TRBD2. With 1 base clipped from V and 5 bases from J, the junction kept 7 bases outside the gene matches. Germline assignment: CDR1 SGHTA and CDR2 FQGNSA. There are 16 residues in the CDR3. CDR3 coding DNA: TGTGCCAGCAGCTTAGTGGCGGGGGGGCCAGTAGATACGCAGTATTTT. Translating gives CASSLVAGGPVDTQYF.

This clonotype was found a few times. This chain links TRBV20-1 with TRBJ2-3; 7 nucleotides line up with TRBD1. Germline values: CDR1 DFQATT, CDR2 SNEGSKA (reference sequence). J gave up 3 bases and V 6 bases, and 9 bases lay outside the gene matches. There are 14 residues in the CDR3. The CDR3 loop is CSATRGQLTDTQYF. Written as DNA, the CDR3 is TGCAGTGCCACCAGGGGACAGCTGACAGATACGCAGTATTTT.

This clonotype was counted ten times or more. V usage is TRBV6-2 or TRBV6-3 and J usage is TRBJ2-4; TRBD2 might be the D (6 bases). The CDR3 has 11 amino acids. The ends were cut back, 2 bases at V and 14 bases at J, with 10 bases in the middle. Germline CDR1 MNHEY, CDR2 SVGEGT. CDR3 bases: TGTGCCAGCAGTTACGGAGTAGCGGAGTACTTC. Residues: CASSYGVAEYF.

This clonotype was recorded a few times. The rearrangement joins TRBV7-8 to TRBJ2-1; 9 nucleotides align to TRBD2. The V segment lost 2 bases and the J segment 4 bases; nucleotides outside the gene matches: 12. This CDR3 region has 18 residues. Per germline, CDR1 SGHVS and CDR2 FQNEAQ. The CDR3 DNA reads TGTGCCAGCAGCTTATCCCGTTCCGGGACTAGCCGGTACAATGAGCAGTTCTTC. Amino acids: CASSLSRSGTSRYNEQFF.

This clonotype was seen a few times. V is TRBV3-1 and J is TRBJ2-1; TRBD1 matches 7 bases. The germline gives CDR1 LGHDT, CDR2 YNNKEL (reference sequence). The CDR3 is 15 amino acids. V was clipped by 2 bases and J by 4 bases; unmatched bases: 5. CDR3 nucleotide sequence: TGTGCCAGCAGCCAACGGGACAGTTTTTACAATGAGCAGTTCTTC. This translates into CASSQRDSFYNEQFF.

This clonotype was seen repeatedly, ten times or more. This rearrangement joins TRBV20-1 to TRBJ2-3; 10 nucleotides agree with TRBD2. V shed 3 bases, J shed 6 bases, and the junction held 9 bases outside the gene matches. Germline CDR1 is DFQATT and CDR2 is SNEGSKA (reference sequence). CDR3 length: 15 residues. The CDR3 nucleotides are TGCAGTGCTAGTCTTGCACTAGCGGGATGGGATACGCAGTATTTT. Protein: CSASLALAGWDTQYF.

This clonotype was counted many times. The CDR3: CASSWDSRSGGYTF. CDR3 sequence (DNA): TGTGCCAGCAGCTGGGACAGTAGGTCGGGGGGCTACACCTTC. This rearrangement joins TRBV7-2 to TRBJ1-2; TRBD1 matches 7 bases. Germline V gives CDR1 SGHTA, CDR2 FQGNSA. The V gene end was trimmed by 4 bases and the J gene end by 8 bases; junction bases not matched to a gene: 10. The CDR3 is 14 amino acids.

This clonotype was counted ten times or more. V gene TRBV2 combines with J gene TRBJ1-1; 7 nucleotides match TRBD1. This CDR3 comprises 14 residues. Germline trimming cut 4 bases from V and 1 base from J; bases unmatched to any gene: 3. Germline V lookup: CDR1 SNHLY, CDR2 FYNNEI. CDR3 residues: CASSVQGKNTEAFF. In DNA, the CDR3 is TGTGCCAGCAGTGTACAGGGGAAGAACACTGAAGCTTTCTTT.

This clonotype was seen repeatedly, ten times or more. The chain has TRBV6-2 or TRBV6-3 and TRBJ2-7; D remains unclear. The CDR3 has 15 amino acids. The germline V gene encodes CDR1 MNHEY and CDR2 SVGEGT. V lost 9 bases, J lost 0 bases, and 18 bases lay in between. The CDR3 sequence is CASGRTRGTSYEQYF. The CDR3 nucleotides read TGTGCCAGTGGACGAACGCGCGGAACCTCCTACGAGCAGTACTTC.

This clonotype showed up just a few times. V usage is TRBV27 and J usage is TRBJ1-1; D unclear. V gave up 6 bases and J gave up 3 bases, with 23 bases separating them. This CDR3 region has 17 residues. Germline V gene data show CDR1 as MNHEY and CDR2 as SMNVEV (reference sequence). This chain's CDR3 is CASRPLSRGWADTEAFF. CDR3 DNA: TGTGCCAGCAGGCCTCTGAGTCGGGGTTGGGCGGACACTGAAGCTTTCTTT.

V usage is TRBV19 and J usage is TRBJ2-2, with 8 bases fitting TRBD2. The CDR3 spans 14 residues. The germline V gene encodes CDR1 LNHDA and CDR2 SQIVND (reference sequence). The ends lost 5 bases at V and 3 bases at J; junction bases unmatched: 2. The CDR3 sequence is CASSQLADTGELFF. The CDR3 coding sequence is TGTGCCAGTAGTCAACTAGCGGACACCGGGGAGCTGTTTTTT.

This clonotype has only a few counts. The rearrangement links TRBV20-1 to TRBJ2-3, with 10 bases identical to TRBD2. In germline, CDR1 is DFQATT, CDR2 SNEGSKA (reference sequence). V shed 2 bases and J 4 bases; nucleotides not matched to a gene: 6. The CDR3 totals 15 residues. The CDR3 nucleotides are TGCAGTGCTAGAAAACTAGCGGGAAACGCAGATACGCAGTATTTT. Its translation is CSARKLAGNADTQYF.

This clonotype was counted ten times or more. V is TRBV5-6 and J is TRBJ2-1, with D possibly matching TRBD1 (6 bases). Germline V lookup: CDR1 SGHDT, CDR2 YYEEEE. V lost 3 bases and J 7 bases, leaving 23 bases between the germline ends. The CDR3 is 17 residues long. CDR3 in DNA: TGTGCCAGCAGCTACATGACGGGACACGCCTTAGGGAATGAGCAGTTCTTC. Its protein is CASSYMTGHALGNEQFF.

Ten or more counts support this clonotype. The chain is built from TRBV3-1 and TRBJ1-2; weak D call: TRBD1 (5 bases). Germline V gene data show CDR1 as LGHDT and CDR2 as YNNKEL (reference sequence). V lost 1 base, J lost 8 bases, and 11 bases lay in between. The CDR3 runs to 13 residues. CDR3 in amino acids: CASSQGAGQGYTF. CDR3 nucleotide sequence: TGTGCCAGCAGCCAAGGTGCGGGGCAGGGCTACACCTTC.

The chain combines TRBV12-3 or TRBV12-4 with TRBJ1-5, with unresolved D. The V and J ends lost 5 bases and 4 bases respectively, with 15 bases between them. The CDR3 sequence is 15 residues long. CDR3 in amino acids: CASSPFDGVNQPQHF. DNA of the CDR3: TGTGCCAGCAGTCCCTTCGACGGGGTAAATCAGCCCCAGCATTTT.

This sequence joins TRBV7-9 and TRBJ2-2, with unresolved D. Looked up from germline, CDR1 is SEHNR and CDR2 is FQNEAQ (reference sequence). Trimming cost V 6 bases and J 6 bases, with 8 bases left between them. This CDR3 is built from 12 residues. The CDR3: CASRESPGELFF. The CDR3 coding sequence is TGTGCCAGCAGGGAATCACCCGGGGAGCTGTTTTTT.

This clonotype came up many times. CDR3 DNA sequence: TGTGCCAGCACCGACGAACGGGGGGCCTACACCTTC. It translates to CASTDERGAYTF. The chain recombines TRBV7-9 with TRBJ1-2, with D possibly being TRBD1 (6 bases). Germline CDR1 is SEHNR and CDR2 is FQNEAQ (reference sequence). Deletions cut 7 bases from V and 10 bases from J, with 16 bases between. CDR3 length equals 12 residues.

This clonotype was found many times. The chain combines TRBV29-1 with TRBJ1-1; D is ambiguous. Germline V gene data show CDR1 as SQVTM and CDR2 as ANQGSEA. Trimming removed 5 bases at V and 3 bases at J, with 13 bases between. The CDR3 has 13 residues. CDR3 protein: CSVTPRSDTEAFF. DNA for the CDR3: TGCAGCGTTACCCCCCGAAGTGACACTGAAGCTTTCTTT.

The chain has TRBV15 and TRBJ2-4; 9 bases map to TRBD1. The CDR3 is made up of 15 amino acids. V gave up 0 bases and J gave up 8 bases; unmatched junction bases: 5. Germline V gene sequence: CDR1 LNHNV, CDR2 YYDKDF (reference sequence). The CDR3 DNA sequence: TGTGCCACCAGCAGAGATGGGGACAGGGAGGACATTCAGTACTTC. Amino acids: CATSRDGDREDIQYF.

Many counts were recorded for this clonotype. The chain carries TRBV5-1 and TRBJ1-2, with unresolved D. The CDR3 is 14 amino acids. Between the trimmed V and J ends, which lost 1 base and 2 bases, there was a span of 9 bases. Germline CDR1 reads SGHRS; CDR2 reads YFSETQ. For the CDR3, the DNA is TGCGCCAGCAGCTTGAATGGCAGGAACTATGGCTACACCTTC. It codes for CASSLNGRNYGYTF.

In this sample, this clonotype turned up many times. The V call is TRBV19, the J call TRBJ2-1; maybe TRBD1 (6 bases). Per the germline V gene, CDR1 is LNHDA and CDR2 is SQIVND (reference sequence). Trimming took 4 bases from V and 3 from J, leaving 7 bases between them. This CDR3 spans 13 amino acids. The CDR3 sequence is CASSRTVYNEQFF. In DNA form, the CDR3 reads TGTGCCAGTAGTAGGACAGTCTACAATGAGCAGTTCTTC.

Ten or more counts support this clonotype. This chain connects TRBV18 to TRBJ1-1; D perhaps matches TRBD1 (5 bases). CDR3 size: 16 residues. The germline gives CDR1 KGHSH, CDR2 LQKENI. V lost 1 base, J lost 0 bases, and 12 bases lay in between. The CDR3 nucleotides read TGTGCCAGCTCACCACGCGGGCAGGGCATGAACACTGAAGCTTTCTTT. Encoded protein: CASSPRGQGMNTEAFF. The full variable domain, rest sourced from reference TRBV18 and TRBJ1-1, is NAGVMQNPRHLVRRRGQEARLRCSPMKGHSHVYWYRQLPEEGLKFMVYLQKENIIDESGMPKERFSAEFPKEGPSILRIQQVVRGDSAAYFCASSPRGQGMNTEAFFGQGTRLTVV.

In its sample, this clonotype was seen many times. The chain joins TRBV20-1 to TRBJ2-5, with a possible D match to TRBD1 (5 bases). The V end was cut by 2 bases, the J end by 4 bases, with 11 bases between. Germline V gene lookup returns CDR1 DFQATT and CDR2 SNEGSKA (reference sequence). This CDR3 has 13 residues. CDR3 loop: CSARYRSGETQYF. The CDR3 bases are TGCAGTGCTAGATACAGGTCTGGAGAGACCCAGTACTTC.

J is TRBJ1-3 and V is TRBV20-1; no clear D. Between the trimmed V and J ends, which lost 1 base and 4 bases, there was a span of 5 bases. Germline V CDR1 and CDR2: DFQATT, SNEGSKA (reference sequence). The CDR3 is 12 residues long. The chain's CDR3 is CSARVSGNTIYF. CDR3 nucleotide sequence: TGCAGTGCTAGAGTGTCAGGAAACACCATATATTTT.